These 32 T cell receptor beta chains were all obtained from the same sample, sequenced in a study of STAT5B mutations in CD4+ large granular lymphocyte leukemia. Sequencing was performed with immunoSEQ multiplex PCR; in TCRdb, only in-frame clones are kept and a portion is missing. The data show nearly 35,000 clones, more than 75% seen once. The sequenced sample was CD4+ T cells from blood buffy coats. The receptor set was obtained from a human donor in good health.

The V call is TRBV7-9, the J call TRBJ2-7, with D perhaps matching TRBD1 (6 bases). This CDR3 has 13 amino acids. Germline CDR1 and CDR2: SEHNR and FQNEAQ (reference sequence). The ends were cut back, 5 bases at V and 4 bases at J, with 12 bases in the middle. The DNA of the CDR3 is TGTGCCAGCAGCCTACGGGACAAGTACGAGCAGTACTTC. Its protein is CASSLRDKYEQYF.

V is TRBV19 and J is TRBJ2-3; D uncertain. Trimming stripped 2 bases from V and 5 bases from J, with 8 bases between. Looked up from germline, CDR1 is LNHDA and CDR2 is SQIVND (reference sequence). This CDR3 contains 13 residues. The CDR3 loop is CASSIRREDTQYF. The DNA of the CDR3 is TGTGCCAGTAGTATACGGAGAGAAGATACGCAGTATTTT.

The chain has TRBV9 and TRBJ1-2; no definite D call. V dropped 0 bases and J dropped 1 base, with 10 bases sitting between them. This CDR3 is built from 15 residues. Germline-derived CDR1 and CDR2 are SGDLS and YYNGEE. CDR3 amino acids: CASSVEQIGNYGYTF. CDR3 sequence (DNA): TGTGCCAGCAGCGTAGAACAGATCGGTAACTATGGCTACACCTTC.

The chain carries TRBV7-2 and TRBJ1-3, with no clear D. Trimming removed 0 bases at V and 4 bases at J, with 4 bases between. Germline V CDR1 and CDR2: SGHTA, FQGNSA. CDR3 length: 13 amino acids. The CDR3 protein is CASSLAGGNTIYF. In DNA form, the CDR3 reads TGTGCCAGCAGCTTAGCGGGGGGAAACACCATATATTTT.

The rearrangement links TRBV30 to TRBJ1-1; 12 positions match TRBD1. This CDR3 region has 16 residues. CDR1 GTSNPN and CDR2 SVGIG come from the germline V gene (reference sequence). CDR3 nucleotide sequence: TGTGCTTGGGACAGGGGGCGAGGGGGTATGAACACTGAAGCTTTCTTT. Protein: CAWDRGRGGMNTEAFF.

This chain uses TRBV6-6 with TRBJ1-1; the D gene is possibly TRBD1 (6 bases). Germline CDR1 reads MNHNY; CDR2 reads SVGAGI (reference sequence). V shed 2 bases and J shed 4 bases, with 17 bases lying between them. The CDR3 runs 16 residues. CDR3 region: CASSYRTVGRGTEAFF. In DNA form, the CDR3 reads TGTGCCAGCAGTTACCGGACGGTGGGCAGGGGCACTGAAGCTTTCTTT.

CDR3: CASSILTGRRGMETQYF. Here the CDR3 DNA reads TGTGCCAGTAGTATTTTGACGGGTCGCAGGGGTATGGAGACCCAGTACTTC. The rearrangement links TRBV19 to TRBJ2-5; a weak D match, TRBD1 (6 bases). CDR1 is LNHDA and CDR2 is SQIVND in the germline V gene (reference sequence). This CDR3 contains 17 residues. Trimming removed 3 bases at V and 5 bases at J, with 22 bases between.

The rearrangement links TRBV9 to TRBJ2-4; perhaps TRBD2 as D (6 bases). CDR1 is SGDLS, CDR2 YYNGEE, per germline. Deletions cut 1 base from V and 9 bases from J, with 14 bases between. There are 14 residues in the CDR3. The CDR3 sequence is CASSVRYDGGIQYF. Here the CDR3 DNA reads TGTGCCAGCAGCGTACGCTACGACGGGGGCATTCAGTACTTC.

The chain carries TRBV10-1 and TRBJ2-1; D possibly corresponds to TRBD1 (6 bases). CDR3 length: 13 residues. CDR1 is WNHNN, CDR2 SYGVQD, per germline (reference sequence). V was pared by 5 bases and J by 8 bases, with 13 bases between. CDR3 amino acids: CASSRNRDDEQFF. The CDR3 DNA sequence: TGCGCCAGCAGTCGAAACAGGGACGATGAGCAGTTCTTC.

CDR3: CASSEGLRETQYF. The CDR3 DNA reads TGTGCCAGCAGTGAGGGACTAAGGGAGACCCAGTACTTC. The chain couples TRBV2 to TRBJ2-5; 7 positions match TRBD2. This CDR3 is built from 13 residues. V shed 3 bases, J shed 5 bases, and the junction held 3 bases outside the gene matches. Germline lookup yields CDR1 SNHLY and CDR2 FYNNEI.

This chain links TRBV15 with TRBJ2-1; the D is unclear. The germline CDR1 and CDR2 sequences are LNHNV and YYDKDF (reference sequence). Trimming took off 0 bases at V and 10 bases at J, with 10 bases between the two ends. This CDR3 region has 13 residues. DNA for the CDR3: TGTGCCACCAGCAGAGAGGGGATGAGGGAGCAGTTCTTC. This translates into CATSREGMREQFF.

J is TRBJ1-1 and V is TRBV7-2, with D tentatively TRBD1 (5 bases). V was clipped by 1 base and J by 0 bases, with 12 bases between them. Germline V gene lookup returns CDR1 SGHTA and CDR2 FQGNSA. The CDR3 covers 16 residues. Here the CDR3 DNA reads TGTGCCAGCAGCTTAGGATTGAGGGGAATGAACACTGAAGCTTTCTTT. It specifies CASSLGLRGMNTEAFF.

The rearrangement uses TRBV7-9 and TRBJ2-3; D is undetermined. The CDR3 is made up of 12 amino acids. CDR1 is SEHNR and CDR2 is FQNEAQ in the germline V gene (reference sequence). Trimming cost V 5 bases and J 2 bases, with 5 bases left between them. The CDR3: CASSPDTDTQYF. The CDR3 DNA sequence: TGTGCCAGCAGCCCCGACACAGATACGCAGTATTTT.

This clone was seen more than once but under ten times. The chain uses TRBV5-1 and TRBJ1-1, with 10 positions matching TRBD1. Germline V CDR1 and CDR2: SGHRS, YFSETQ. This CDR3 has 14 amino acids. Germline trimming cut 4 bases from V and 2 bases from J; bases unmatched to any gene: 2. Written as DNA, the CDR3 is TGCGCCAGCAGCGCGACAGGGGGCAACACTGAAGCTTTCTTT. Its translation: CASSATGGNTEAFF. The whole variable domain, filled in from reference TRBV5-1 and TRBJ1-1, reads KAGVTQTPRYLIKTRGQQVTLSCSPISGHRSVSWYQQTPGQGLQFLFEYFSETQRNKGNFPGRFSGRQFSNSRSEMNVSTLELGDSALYLCASSATGGNTEAFFGQGTRLTVV.

This chain uses TRBV2 with TRBJ2-7, with D unresolved. Trimming pared 7 bases from V and 3 bases from J, leaving 13 bases between. This CDR3 contains 13 residues. Germline CDR1 and CDR2: SNHLY and FYNNEI. The CDR3 DNA reads as TGTGCCAGCATGGCGGAGTTGGGCTACGAGCAGTACTTC. Its translation: CASMAELGYEQYF.

In this sample, this clone turned up a few times. The chain recombines TRBV5-1 with TRBJ1-2; D is unclear. This CDR3 has 12 amino acids. The V gene's germline CDR1 is SGHRS and CDR2 YFSETQ. The V and J ends lost 4 bases and 1 base respectively, with 5 bases between them. The CDR3 here is CASSLSNYGYTF. The CDR3 nucleotides read TGCGCCAGCAGCCTCAGTAACTATGGCTACACCTTC.

This sequence joins TRBV12-5 and TRBJ2-3; D is uncertain. Looked up from germline, CDR1 is LGHNT and CDR2 is FRNRAP. The CDR3 covers 13 residues. Trimming took 6 bases from V and 2 from J, leaving 9 bases between them. CDR3: CASGPRHTDTQYF. The DNA of the CDR3 is TGTGCTAGTGGCCCTAGGCACACAGATACGCAGTATTTT.

The chain is built from TRBV9 and TRBJ1-2, with 7 positions matching TRBD1. The V gene's germline CDR1 is SGDLS and CDR2 YYNGEE. This CDR3 has 14 amino acids. Losses at the gene ends were 3 bases for V and 3 bases for J; bases not matched to a gene: 5. CDR3: CASSAQTGYYGYTF. In DNA form, the CDR3 reads TGTGCCAGCAGCGCTCAGACAGGGTACTATGGCTACACCTTC. The full variable domain, completed using reference TRBV9 and TRBJ1-2, is DSGVTQTPKHLITATGQRVTLRCSPRSGDLSVYWYQQSLDQGLQFLIQYYNGEERAKGNILERFSAQQFPDLHSELNLSSLELGDSALYFCASSAQTGYYGYTFGSGTRLTVV.

The chain uses TRBV10-3 and TRBJ2-7, with 12 bases aligning to TRBD2. V trimming: 9 bases; J trimming: 2 bases; junction bases outside the gene matches: 2. The germline CDR1 and CDR2 sequences are ENHRY and SYGVKD. The CDR3 totals 13 residues. The CDR3 region is CAIRLAGAYEQYF. The DNA of the CDR3 is TGTGCCATTAGACTAGCGGGAGCCTACGAGCAGTACTTC.

J is TRBJ1-2 and V is TRBV25-1; D remains ambiguous. CDR3 length equals 15 residues. V was shortened by 3 bases and J by 8 bases, with 19 bases between the two germline ends. Germline loops: CDR1 MGHDK, CDR2 SYGVNS. CDR3 amino acids: CASSDPLGEVRGYTF. Here the CDR3 DNA reads TGTGCCAGCAGTGACCCTCTCGGGGAGGTGAGGGGCTACACCTTC.

V gene TRBV25-1 combines with J gene TRBJ1-1; no clear D gene. Germline assignment: CDR1 MGHDK and CDR2 SYGVNS. V was shortened by 5 bases and J by 3 bases, with 10 bases between the two germline ends. The CDR3 runs to 13 residues. The CDR3 reads CASSWALDTEAFF. The DNA of the CDR3 is TGTGCCAGCAGTTGGGCCTTGGACACTGAAGCTTTCTTT.

This clone appeared once. The V call is TRBV7-9, the J call TRBJ1-2, with 8 nucleotides matching TRBD1. The trim removed 3 bases at V and 1 base at J, leaving 4 bases unmatched. This CDR3 is 15 amino acids long. Germline V gene sequence: CDR1 SEHNR, CDR2 FQNEAQ (reference sequence). The CDR3 sequence: CASSLGRGLNYGYTF. In DNA form, the CDR3 reads TGTGCCAGCAGCTTGGGCAGGGGGCTTAACTATGGCTACACCTTC.

The chain uses TRBV19 and TRBJ2-1, with TRBD2 identical over 10 bases. From germline, CDR1 is LNHDA and CDR2 SQIVND (reference sequence). Losses at the gene ends were 9 bases for V and 2 bases for J; bases not matched to a gene: 4. The length of the CDR3 is 14 residues. This chain's CDR3 is CASSGTSAYNEQFF. The CDR3 DNA reads TGTGCCAGCTCGGGGACTAGCGCCTACAATGAGCAGTTCTTC.

V is TRBV4-2 and J is TRBJ2-3; D remains ambiguous. V was cut by 1 base and J by 8 bases, with 7 bases left in between. Per germline, CDR1 LGHNA and CDR2 YNFKEQ. The CDR3 extends over 12 amino acids. The CDR3 reads CASSQGAVTQYF. For the CDR3, the DNA is TGTGCCAGCAGCCAAGGAGCCGTTACGCAGTATTTT.

The rearrangement links TRBV2 to TRBJ1-2; no reliable D call. CDR3 length: 14 amino acids. V lost 4 bases, J lost 2 bases, and 11 bases lay in between. The germline CDR1 and CDR2 sequences are SNHLY and FYNNEI. The DNA for the CDR3 is TGTGCCAGCAGTGTAAGCAGCACCAACTATGGCTACACCTTC. Its protein product is CASSVSSTNYGYTF. The variable domain in full, completed from reference TRBV2 and TRBJ1-2, reads EPEVTQTPSHQVTQMGQEVILRCVPISNHLYFYWYRQILGQKVEFLVSFYNNEISEKSEIFDDQFSVERPDGSNFTLKIRSTKLEDSAMYFCASSVSSTNYGYTFGSGTRLTVV.

The rearrangement uses TRBV5-1 and TRBJ2-3; TRBD2 matches at 15 bases. The CDR3 covers 19 residues. Trimming cost V 0 bases and J 0 bases; bases outside gene matches: 5. CDR1 is SGHRS, CDR2 YFSETQ, per germline. DNA for the CDR3: TGCGCCAGCAGCTTGGTGGGGACTAGCGGGAGGTCTAGCACAGATACGCAGTATTTT. Its protein product is CASSLVGTSGRSSTDTQYF.

This chain connects TRBV5-1 to TRBJ2-1; D perhaps matches TRBD1 (5 bases). The V gene lost 0 bases and the J gene lost 3 bases, with 7 bases spanning the gap. The CDR3 is 14 residues long. Germline V gene data show CDR1 as SGHRS and CDR2 as YFSETQ. The CDR3 protein is CASSLAQGYNEQFF. The CDR3 nucleotides read TGCGCCAGCAGCTTGGCTCAGGGCTACAATGAGCAGTTCTTC.

This clone has more than one count but fewer than ten. The gene calls are TRBV6-5 and TRBJ1-1, with D uncertain. Germline V gene sequence: CDR1 MNHEY, CDR2 SVGAGI. With 7 bases removed from V and 5 bases from J, the gap between germline ends came to 14 bases. This CDR3 comprises 13 residues. The CDR3 region is CASTTGLGTEAFF. The CDR3 DNA reads as TGTGCCAGCACCACGGGGTTGGGGACTGAAGCTTTCTTT.

V is TRBV5-1 and J is TRBJ2-7, with TRBD1 matching over 7 bases. This CDR3 is built from 14 residues. Germline CDR1 and CDR2: SGHRS and YFSETQ. After removal of 0 bases from V and 6 bases from J, the junction contained 6 bases not matched to a gene. The CDR3 DNA reads TGCGCCAGCAGCTTGGGACAGGGTCCTCGCGAGCAGTACTTC. Translated: CASSLGQGPREQYF. Variable domain in full (rest from reference TRBV5-1 and TRBJ2-7): KAGVTQTPRYLIKTRGQQVTLSCSPISGHRSVSWYQQTPGQGLQFLFEYFSETQRNKGNFPGRFSGRQFSNSRSEMNVSTLELGDSALYLCASSLGQGPREQYFGPGTRLTVT.

The chain recombines TRBV5-1 with TRBJ2-2; no clear D gene. Trimming stripped 0 bases from V and 3 bases from J, with 0 bases between. This CDR3 spans 12 amino acids. Germline assignment: CDR1 SGHRS and CDR2 YFSETQ. Written as DNA, the CDR3 is TGCGCCAGCAGCTTGGACACCGGGGAGCTGTTTTTT. Translated: CASSLDTGELFF.

The genes are TRBV11-3 and TRBJ1-3, with D unresolved. Germline loops: CDR1 SGHNT, CDR2 YENEEA. This CDR3 is 15 amino acids long. Trimming cost V 5 bases and J 0 bases, with 11 bases left between them. The CDR3 DNA follows: TGTGCCAGCAGCCCAGGAGGGAGCTCTGGAAACACCATATATTTT. Its translation is CASSPGGSSGNTIYF.

This clone was counted between two and nine times. The V and J genes are TRBV7-9 and TRBJ1-1; D is possibly TRBD1 (6 bases). The length of the CDR3 is 15 residues. The V end lost 6 bases, the J end lost 0 bases, and 14 bases lay between the germline ends. Germline loops: CDR1 SEHNR, CDR2 FQNEAQ (reference sequence). CDR3 region: CASRTKDRLNTEAFF. The CDR3 DNA reads as TGTGCCAGCAGGACGAAGGACAGACTGAACACTGAAGCTTTCTTT.